This T cell receptor beta chain derives from a study of T cells in Graves' hyperthyroidism and ophthalmopathy. TCR beta CDR3 sequences were amplified from RNA transcripts. First-round RT-PCR targeting the TCR CDR3 was performed with the HTBI primer set. TCRdb re-derived calls from the multiplex PCR reads in MiXCR, one entry per CDR3 protein. Of 250,000 to 300,000 distinct CDR3 sequences listed, roughly an eighth are singletons. This clonotype has ten or more counts. From approximately 9.3 ml of fresh peripheral blood, PBMCs were isolated. Germline V gene data show CDR1 as LGHDT and CDR2 as YNNKEL (reference sequence). The CDR3 contains 15 residues. V lost 0 bases to trimming and J lost 3 bases; unmatched junction nucleotides: 4.

The sample taken for sequencing was blood. This rearrangement joins TRBV3-1 to TRBJ2-7, with TRBD2 identical over 8 bases. The sequence derives from a woman in her 40s with Graves' hyperthyroidism. The CDR3 bases are TGTGCCAGCAGCCAAGATTTCGGGGGGGGCTACGAGCAGTACTTC. Translated, it gives CASSQDFGGGYEQYF.